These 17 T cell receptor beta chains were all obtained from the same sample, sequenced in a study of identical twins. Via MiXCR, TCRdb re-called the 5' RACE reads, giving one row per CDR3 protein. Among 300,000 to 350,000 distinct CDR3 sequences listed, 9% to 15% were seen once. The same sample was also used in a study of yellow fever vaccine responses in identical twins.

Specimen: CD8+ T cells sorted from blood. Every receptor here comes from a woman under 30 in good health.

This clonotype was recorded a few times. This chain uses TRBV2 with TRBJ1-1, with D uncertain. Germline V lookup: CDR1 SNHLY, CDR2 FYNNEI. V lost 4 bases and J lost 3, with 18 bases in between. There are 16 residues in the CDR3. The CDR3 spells CASSGNRLRGYTEAFF. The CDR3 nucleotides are TGTGCCAGCAGTGGGAACCGACTACGAGGGTACACTGAAGCTTTCTTT.

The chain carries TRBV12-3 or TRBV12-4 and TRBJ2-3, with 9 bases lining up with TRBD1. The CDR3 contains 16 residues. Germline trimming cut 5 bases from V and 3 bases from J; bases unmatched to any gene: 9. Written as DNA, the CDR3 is TGTGCCAGCAGTCACCCACAGGGGGCCGGGACAGATACGCAGTATTTT. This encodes CASSHPQGAGTDTQYF.

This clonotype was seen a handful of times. The CDR3 protein is CASSYSGAGEQFF. CDR3 nucleotide sequence: TGTGCCAGCAGTTACTCAGGGGCAGGGGAGCAGTTCTTC. The chain joins TRBV6-5 to TRBJ2-1; TRBD1 is a possible D gene (5 bases). The V and J ends lost 0 bases and 10 bases respectively, with 10 bases between them. Germline V gives CDR1 MNHEY, CDR2 SVGAGI. The CDR3 has 13 residues.

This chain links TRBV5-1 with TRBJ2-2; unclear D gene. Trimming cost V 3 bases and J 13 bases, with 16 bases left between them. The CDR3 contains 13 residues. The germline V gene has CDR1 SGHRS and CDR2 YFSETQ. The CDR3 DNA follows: TGCGCCAGCAGCTCTTTCGATTCGCCGGGGCTGTTTTTT. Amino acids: CASSSFDSPGLFF.

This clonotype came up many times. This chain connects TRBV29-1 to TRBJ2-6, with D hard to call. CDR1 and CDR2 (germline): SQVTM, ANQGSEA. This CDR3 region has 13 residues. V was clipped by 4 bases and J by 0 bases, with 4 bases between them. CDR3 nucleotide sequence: TGCAGCGTTGCTTTCTCTGGGGCCAACGTCCTGACTTTC. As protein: CSVAFSGANVLTF.

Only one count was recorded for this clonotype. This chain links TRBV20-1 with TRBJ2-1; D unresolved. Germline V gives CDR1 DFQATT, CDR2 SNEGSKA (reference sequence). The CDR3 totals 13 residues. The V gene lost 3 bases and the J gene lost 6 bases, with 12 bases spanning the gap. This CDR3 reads CSASEDWGNEQFF. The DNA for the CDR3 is TGCAGTGCTAGTGAGGATTGGGGCAATGAGCAGTTCTTC.

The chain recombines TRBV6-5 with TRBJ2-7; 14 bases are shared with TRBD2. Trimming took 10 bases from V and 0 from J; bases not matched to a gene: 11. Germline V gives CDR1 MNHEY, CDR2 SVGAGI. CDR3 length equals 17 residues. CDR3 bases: TGTGCCACCAAGTTGACTAGCGGGGGGGGGAGCTCCTACGAGCAGTACGTC. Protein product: CATKLTSGGGSSYEQYV.

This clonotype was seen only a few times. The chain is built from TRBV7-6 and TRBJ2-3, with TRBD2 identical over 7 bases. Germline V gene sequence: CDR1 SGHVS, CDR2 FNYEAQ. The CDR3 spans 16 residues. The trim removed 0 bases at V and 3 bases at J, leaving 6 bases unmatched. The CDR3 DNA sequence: TGTGCCAGCAGCTTAGCGGGAGGGCCGGTTACAGATACGCAGTATTTT. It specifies CASSLAGGPVTDTQYF. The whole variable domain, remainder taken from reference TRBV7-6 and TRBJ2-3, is GAGVSQSPRYKVTKRGQDVALRCDPISGHVSLYWYRQALGQGPEFLTYFNYEAQQDKSGLPNDRFSAERPEGSISTLTIQRTEQRDSAMYRCASSLAGGPVTDTQYFGPGTRLTVL.

CDR3 sequence (DNA): TGTGCCAGCAGCTTGCTCCAAGCGGCTACCTACGAGCAGTACTTC. Translated, it gives CASSLLQAATYEQYF. The rearrangement joins TRBV5-8 to TRBJ2-7; possible D gene TRBD2, 5 bases. This CDR3 is 15 amino acids long. The V end was cut by 1 base, the J end by 2 bases, with 13 bases between. CDR1 SGHTS and CDR2 YDEGEE come from the germline V gene.

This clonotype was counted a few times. This chain's CDR3 is CASSLSERTPRNEQFF. CDR3 nucleotides: TGTGCCAGCAGTTTATCGGAGCGGACTCCAAGGAATGAGCAGTTCTTC. The genes are TRBV12-3 or TRBV12-4 and TRBJ2-1; maybe TRBD2 (5 bases). The CDR3 sequence is 16 residues long. V gave up 2 bases and J gave up 7 bases, with 18 bases separating them.

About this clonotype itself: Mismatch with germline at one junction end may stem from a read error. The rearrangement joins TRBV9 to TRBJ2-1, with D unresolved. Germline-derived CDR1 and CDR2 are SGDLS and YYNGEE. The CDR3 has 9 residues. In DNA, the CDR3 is TGTGCCAGCAGCCCCCCGCTTGTCTTC. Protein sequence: CASSPPLVF.

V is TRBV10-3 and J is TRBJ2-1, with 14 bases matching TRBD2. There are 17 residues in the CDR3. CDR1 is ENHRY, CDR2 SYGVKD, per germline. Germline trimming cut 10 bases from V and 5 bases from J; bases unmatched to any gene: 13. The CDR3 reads CATLGTSGSSENNEQFF. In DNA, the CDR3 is TGTGCCACCCTGGGGACTAGCGGGAGTTCGGAAAACAATGAGCAGTTCTTC.

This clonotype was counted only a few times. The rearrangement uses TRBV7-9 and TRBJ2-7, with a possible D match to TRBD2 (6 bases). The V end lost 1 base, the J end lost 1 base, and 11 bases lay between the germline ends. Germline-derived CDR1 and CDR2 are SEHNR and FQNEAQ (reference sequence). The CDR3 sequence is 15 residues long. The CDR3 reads CASSLGVAESYEQYV. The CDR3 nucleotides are TGTGCCAGCAGCTTAGGGGTAGCGGAGTCCTACGAGCAGTACGTC.

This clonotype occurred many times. The CDR3 region is CASSQEPRDRDTEAFF. In nucleotides, the CDR3 is TGCGCCAGCAGCCAAGAGCCCCGGGACAGGGACACTGAAGCTTTCTTT. The rearrangement links TRBV4-1 to TRBJ1-1, with 9 bases matching TRBD1. Germline lookup yields CDR1 MGHRA and CDR2 YSYEKL. Trimming at V came to 0 bases and at J to 3 bases, leaving 5 bases not matched to a gene. The CDR3 has 16 residues.

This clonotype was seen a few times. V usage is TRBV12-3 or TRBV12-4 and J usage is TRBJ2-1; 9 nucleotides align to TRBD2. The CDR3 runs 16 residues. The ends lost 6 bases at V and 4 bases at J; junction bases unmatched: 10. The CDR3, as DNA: TGTGCCAGCAGCCCCGTCGCGGGAGGGAAGTACAATGAGCAGTTCTTC. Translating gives CASSPVAGGKYNEQFF.

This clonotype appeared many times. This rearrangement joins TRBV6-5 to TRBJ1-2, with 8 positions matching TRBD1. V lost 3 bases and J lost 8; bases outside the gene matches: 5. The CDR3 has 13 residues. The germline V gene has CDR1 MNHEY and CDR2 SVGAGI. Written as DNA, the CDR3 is TGTGCCAGCAGTTATACTGACAGGGGAGGCTACACCTTC. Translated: CASSYTDRGGYTF.

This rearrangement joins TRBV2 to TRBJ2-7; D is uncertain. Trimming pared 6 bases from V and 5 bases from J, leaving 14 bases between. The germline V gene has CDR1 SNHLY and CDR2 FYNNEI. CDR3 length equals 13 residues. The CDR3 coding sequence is TGTGCCAGCAGCGTCCTGGGTATCGACGAGCAGTACGTC. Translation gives CASSVLGIDEQYV.